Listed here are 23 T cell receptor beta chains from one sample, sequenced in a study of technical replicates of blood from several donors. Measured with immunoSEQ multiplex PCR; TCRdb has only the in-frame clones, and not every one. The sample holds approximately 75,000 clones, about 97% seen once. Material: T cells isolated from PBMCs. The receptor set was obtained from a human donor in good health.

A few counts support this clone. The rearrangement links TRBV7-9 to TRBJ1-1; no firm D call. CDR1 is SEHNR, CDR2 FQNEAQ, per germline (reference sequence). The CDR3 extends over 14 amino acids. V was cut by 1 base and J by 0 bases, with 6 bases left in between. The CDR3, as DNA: TGTGCCAGCAGCTTAGGTGTATTGAACACTGAAGCTTTCTTT. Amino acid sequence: CASSLGVLNTEAFF.

CDR3 region: CASSEYYEQYF. DNA for the CDR3: TGTGCCAGCAGTGAATACTACGAGCAGTACTTC. The V gene is TRBV6-1, the J gene TRBJ2-7; D gene unclear. Germline CDR1 MNHNS, CDR2 SASEGT. CDR3 length: 11 amino acids. V was trimmed by 2 bases and J by 3 bases, leaving 2 bases between them.

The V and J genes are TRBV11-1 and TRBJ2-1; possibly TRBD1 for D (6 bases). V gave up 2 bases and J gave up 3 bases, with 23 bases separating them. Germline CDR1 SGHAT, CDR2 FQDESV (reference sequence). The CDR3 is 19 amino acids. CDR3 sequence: CASSLSGGSLSIRYNEQFF. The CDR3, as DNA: TGTGCCAGCAGCTTATCTGGGGGCTCCCTATCTATTCGCTACAATGAGCAGTTCTTC.

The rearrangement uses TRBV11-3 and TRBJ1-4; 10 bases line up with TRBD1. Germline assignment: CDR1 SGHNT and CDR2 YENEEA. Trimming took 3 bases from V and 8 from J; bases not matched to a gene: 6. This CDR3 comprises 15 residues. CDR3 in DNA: TGTGCCAGCAGCTTGCCGGGGACAGGGGCCGAAAAACTGTTTTTT. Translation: CASSLPGTGAEKLFF.

CDR3 residues: CASRNRRRDQPQHF. In nucleotides, the CDR3 is TGTGCCAGCAGGAACAGAAGACGTGATCAGCCCCAGCATTTT. The chain uses TRBV28 and TRBJ1-5; D not resolved. Looked up from germline, CDR1 is MDHEN and CDR2 is SYDVKM. V lost 6 bases and J 5 bases, leaving 14 bases between the germline ends. The CDR3 is made up of 14 amino acids.

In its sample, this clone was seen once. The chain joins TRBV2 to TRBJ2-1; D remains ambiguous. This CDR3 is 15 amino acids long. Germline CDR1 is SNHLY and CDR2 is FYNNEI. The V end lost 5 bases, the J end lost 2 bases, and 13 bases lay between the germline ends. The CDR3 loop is CASSKPIGPYNEQFF. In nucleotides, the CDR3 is TGTGCCAGCAGTAAACCCATTGGGCCCTACAATGAGCAGTTCTTC.

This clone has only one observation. CDR3 nucleotides: TGTGCCAGCAGTTTATTGGACAGGGGGCTTATGGCTTTCTTT. Translating it yields CASSLLDRGLMAFF. The genes are TRBV28 and TRBJ1-1; the match to TRBD1 covers 11 bases. With V trimmed by 1 base and J by 11 bases, 6 bases remained unmatched. This CDR3 spans 14 amino acids. Germline values: CDR1 MDHEN, CDR2 SYDVKM.

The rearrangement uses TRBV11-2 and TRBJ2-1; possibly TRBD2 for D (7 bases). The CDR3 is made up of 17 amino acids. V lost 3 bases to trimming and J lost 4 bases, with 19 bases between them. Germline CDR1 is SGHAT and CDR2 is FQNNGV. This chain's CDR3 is CASSFYGQWEGYNEQFF. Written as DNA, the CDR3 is TGTGCCAGCAGCTTCTACGGACAGTGGGAGGGATACAATGAGCAGTTCTTC.

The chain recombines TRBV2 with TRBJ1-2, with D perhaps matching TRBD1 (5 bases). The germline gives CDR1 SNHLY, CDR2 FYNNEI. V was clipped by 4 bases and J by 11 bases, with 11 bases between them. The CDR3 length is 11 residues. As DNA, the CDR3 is TGTGCCAGCAGTGCCCCCAGGGCGTACACCTTC. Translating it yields CASSAPRAYTF.

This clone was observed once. CDR3 region: CASSLVLSTTETQYF. CDR3 bases: TGTGCCAGCAGCTTAGTTCTGAGCACCACGGAGACCCAGTACTTC. The chain recombines TRBV7-9 with TRBJ2-5; no definite D call. The V end was cut by 1 base, the J end by 5 bases, with 14 bases between. CDR1 and CDR2 (germline): SEHNR, FQNEAQ (reference sequence). This CDR3 spans 15 amino acids.

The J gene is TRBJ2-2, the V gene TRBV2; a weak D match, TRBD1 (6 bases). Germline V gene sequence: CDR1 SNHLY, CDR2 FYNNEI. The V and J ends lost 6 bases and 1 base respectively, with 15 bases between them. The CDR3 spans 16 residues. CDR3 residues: CASRLFGTLNTGELFF. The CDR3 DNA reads TGTGCCAGCAGGCTTTTCGGGACACTGAACACCGGGGAGCTGTTTTTT.

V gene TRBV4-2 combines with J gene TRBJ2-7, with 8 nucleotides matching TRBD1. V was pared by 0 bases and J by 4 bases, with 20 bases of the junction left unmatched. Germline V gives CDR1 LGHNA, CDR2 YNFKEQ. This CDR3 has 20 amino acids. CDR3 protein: CASSQDLIPQIRGLVYEQYF. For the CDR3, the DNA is TGTGCCAGCAGCCAAGATCTGATCCCCCAGATCAGGGGGCTGGTTTACGAGCAGTACTTC.

In DNA form, the CDR3 reads TGTGCCATCAGCGACAGGTTCTACGAGCAGTACTTC. Translating gives CAISDRFYEQYF. V is TRBV10-3 and J is TRBJ2-7, with TRBD1 as a possible D gene (6 bases). Trimming took off 6 bases at V and 3 bases at J, with 9 bases between the two ends. Germline CDR1 ENHRY, CDR2 SYGVKD. This CDR3 contains 12 residues.

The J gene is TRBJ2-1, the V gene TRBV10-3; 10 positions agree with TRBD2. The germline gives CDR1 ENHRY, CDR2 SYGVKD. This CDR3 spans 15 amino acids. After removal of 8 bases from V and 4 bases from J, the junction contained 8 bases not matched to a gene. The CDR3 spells CAIGGLAGDYNEQFF. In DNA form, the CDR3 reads TGTGCCATCGGGGGGCTAGCGGGGGATTACAATGAGCAGTTCTTC.

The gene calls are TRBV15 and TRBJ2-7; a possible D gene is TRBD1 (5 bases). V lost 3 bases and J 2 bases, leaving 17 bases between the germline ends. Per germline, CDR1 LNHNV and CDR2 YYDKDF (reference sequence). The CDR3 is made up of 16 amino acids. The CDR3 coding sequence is TGTGCCACCAGCAGGAGACTGGCAGGGTTAACCTACGAGCAGTACTTC. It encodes CATSRRLAGLTYEQYF.

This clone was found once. The CDR3 DNA follows: TGTGCCAGCAGCAAAGGGGGCGTCTCTACGGGCCAGCATTTT. This encodes CASSKGGVSTGQHF. This chain links TRBV6-6 with TRBJ1-5; 7 positions match TRBD1. Germline loops: CDR1 MNHNY, CDR2 SVGAGI (reference sequence). The J segment lost 12 bases and the V segment lost 6 bases, leaving 14 bases of the junction unmatched. The CDR3 extends over 14 amino acids.

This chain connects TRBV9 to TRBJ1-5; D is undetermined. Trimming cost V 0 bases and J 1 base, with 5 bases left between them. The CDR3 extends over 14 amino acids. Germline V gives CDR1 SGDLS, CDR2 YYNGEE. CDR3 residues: CASSVGASNQPQHF. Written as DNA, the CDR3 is TGTGCCAGCAGCGTAGGAGCCAGCAATCAGCCCCAGCATTTT.

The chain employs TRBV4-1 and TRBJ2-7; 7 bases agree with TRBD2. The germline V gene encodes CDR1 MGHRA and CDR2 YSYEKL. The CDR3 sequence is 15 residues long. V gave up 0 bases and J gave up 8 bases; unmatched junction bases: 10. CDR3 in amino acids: CASSQDAGVSAQQYF. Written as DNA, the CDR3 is TGCGCCAGCAGCCAAGACGCGGGAGTTTCAGCACAGCAGTACTTC.

CDR3 in DNA: TGTGCCAGCAGTGATGAGTCGGGGGGCACTGAAGCTTTCTTT. This translates into CASSDESGGTEAFF. The V gene is TRBV2, the J gene TRBJ1-1, with D perhaps matching TRBD1 (5 bases). CDR3 length: 14 amino acids. The V end was cut by 3 bases, the J end by 4 bases, with 12 bases between. Germline assignment: CDR1 SNHLY and CDR2 FYNNEI.

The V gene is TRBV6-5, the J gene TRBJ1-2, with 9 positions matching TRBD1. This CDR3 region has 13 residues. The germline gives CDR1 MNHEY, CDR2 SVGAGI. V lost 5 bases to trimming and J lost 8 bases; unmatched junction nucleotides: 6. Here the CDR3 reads CASSPDRGGGYTF. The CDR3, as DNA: TGTGCCAGCAGTCCGGACAGGGGAGGGGGCTACACCTTC.

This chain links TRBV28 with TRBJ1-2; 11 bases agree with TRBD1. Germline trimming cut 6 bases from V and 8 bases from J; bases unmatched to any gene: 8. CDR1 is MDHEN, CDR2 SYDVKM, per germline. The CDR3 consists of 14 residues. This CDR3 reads CASSSGTGGFGYTF. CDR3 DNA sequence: TGTGCCAGCAGCTCCGGGACAGGGGGGTTCGGCTACACCTTC.

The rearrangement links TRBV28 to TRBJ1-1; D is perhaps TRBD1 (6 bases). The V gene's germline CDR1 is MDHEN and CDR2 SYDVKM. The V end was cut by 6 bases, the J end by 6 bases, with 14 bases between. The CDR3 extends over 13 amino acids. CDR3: CASRPGVRAEAFF. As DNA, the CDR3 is TGTGCCAGCAGACCAGGGGTCCGGGCTGAAGCTTTCTTT.

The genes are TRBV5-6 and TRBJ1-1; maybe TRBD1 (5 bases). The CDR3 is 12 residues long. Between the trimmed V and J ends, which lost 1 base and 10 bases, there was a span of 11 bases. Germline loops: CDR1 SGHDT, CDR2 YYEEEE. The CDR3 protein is CASSLSAGPAFF. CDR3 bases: TGTGCCAGCAGCTTGTCTGCAGGGCCAGCTTTCTTT.